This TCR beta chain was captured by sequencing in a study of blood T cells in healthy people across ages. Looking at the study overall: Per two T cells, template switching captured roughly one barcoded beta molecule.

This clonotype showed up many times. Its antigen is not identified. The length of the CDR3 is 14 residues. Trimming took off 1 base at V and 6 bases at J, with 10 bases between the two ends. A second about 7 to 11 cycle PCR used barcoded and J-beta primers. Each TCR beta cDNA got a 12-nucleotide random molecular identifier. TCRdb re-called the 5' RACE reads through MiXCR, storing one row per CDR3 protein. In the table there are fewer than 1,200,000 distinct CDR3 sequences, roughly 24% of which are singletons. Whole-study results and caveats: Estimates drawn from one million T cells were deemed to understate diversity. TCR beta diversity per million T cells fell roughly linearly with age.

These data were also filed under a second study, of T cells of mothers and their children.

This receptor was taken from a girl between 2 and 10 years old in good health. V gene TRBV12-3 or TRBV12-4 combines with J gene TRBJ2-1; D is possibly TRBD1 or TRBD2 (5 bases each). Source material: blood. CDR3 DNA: TGTGCCAGCAGTTTAGGAGGGGCCCCCAATGAGCAGTTCTTC. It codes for CASSLGGAPNEQFF.